Listed below are T cell receptor beta chains from one sample, sequenced in a study of blood T cell repertoires in COVID-19. The method was immunoSEQ multiplex PCR; TCRdb's version includes in-frame clones alone and lacks a portion of them. Altogether around 300,000 clones are present, around 90% being singletons, with the ten largest covering 1.7%. The material sequenced was PBMCs or T cells enriched from blood (not recorded which). The receptors here all came from a woman aged 40 to 50 who had recovered from COVID-19. CDR3s include the opening cysteine and the closing phenylalanine or tryptophan. The D gene is left open where the match is weak.

d_call: NA
cdr3_length: 14
v_call: TRBV2
j_call: TRBJ1-5
cdr3_aa: CASRGQPGNQPQHF

d_call: NA
cdr3_length: 13
v_call: TRBV3-1/TRBV3-2
j_call: TRBJ1-5
cdr3_aa: CASSQDRGQPQHF

d_call: NA
cdr3_length: 15
v_call: TRBV7-6
j_call: TRBJ1-2
cdr3_aa: CASSLARYREYGYTF

d_call: TRBD1
cdr3_length: 16
v_call: TRBV18
j_call: TRBJ1-2
cdr3_aa: CASSETTGGFAYGYTF

d_call: NA
cdr3_length: 14
v_call: TRBV2
j_call: TRBJ1-2
cdr3_aa: CASSVQRTENGYTF

d_call: TRBD1
cdr3_length: 15
v_call: TRBV5-8
j_call: TRBJ1-2
cdr3_aa: CASSLGGQGSPGNTF

d_call: TRBD1
cdr3_length: 19
v_call: TRBV3-1/TRBV3-2
j_call: TRBJ1-2
cdr3_aa: CASSQGWQTGGKVNYGYTF

d_call: NA
cdr3_length: 14
v_call: TRBV18
j_call: TRBJ1-4
cdr3_aa: CASSPQTGREKLFF

d_call: NA
cdr3_length: 14
v_call: TRBV5-1
j_call: TRBJ1-1
cdr3_aa: CASSLAPEDTEAFF

d_call: TRBD1
cdr3_length: 15
v_call: TRBV5-1
j_call: TRBJ2-3
cdr3_aa: CASSFRDRALGTQYF

d_call: NA
cdr3_length: 17
v_call: TRBV18
j_call: TRBJ2-7
cdr3_aa: CASSPSAGSTSMGEQYF